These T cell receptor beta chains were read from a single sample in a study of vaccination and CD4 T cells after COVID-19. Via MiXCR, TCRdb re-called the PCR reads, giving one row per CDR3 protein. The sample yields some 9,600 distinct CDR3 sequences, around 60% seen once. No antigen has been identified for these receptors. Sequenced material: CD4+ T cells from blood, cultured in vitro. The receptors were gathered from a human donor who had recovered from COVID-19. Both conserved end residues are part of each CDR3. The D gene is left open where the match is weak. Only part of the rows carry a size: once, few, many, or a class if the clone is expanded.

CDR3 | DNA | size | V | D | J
CATGGDRRSYEQYF | TGTGCCACCGGAGGGGACCGCCGCTCCTACGAGCAGTACTTC | few | TRBV6-1 | - | TRBJ2-7
CASRFSGGAFGEQFF | TGTGCCAGTAGGTTTAGCGGGGGGGCCTTTGGGGAGCAGTTCTTC | - | TRBV19 | TRBD2 | TRBJ2-1
CASRRQQQGARNEQFF | TGTGCCAGCAGGAGACAACAACAGGGGGCGCGCAATGAGCAGTTCTTC | - | TRBV6-2/TRBV6-3 | TRBD1 | TRBJ2-1
CSALRGTGPLLTF | TGCAGTGCTCTACGGGGGACAGGACCACTGCTCACCTTC | - | TRBV20-1 | TRBD1 | TRBJ1-2
CSARVLGTGRAGTNEQFF | TGCAGTGCTAGAGTATTAGGGACTGGGAGGGCCGGTACCAATGAGCAGTTCTTC | - | TRBV20-1 | TRBD2 | TRBJ2-1
CASSDLGLAVLTQYF | TGTGCCAGCAGTGACCTGGGACTAGCTGTTTTAACGCAGTATTTT | - | TRBV6-1 | TRBD2 | TRBJ2-3
CASSLVGTSYEQYF | TGTGCCAGCAGCTTAGTCGGAACTTCCTACGAGCAGTACTTC | few | TRBV11-2 | - | TRBJ2-7
CASSPRVGTDTQYF | TGTGCCAGCAGTCCAAGGGTTGGCACAGATACGCAGTATTTT | - | TRBV6-1 | - | TRBJ2-3
CASSLVAGVVYNEQFF | TGTGCCAGCAGCTTAGTGGCGGGAGTAGTGTACAATGAGCAGTTCTTC | - | TRBV7-2 | TRBD2 | TRBJ2-1
CSANYGYTF | TGCAGTGCCAACTATGGCTACACCTTC | - | TRBV20-1 | - | TRBJ1-2
CASSEWQTYEQYF | TGTGCCAGCAGTGAATGGCAGACCTACGAGCAGTACTTC | - | TRBV2 | - | TRBJ2-7
CASSHPNSGRWPRETQYF | TGTGCCAGCAGTCACCCAAATAGCGGGAGATGGCCGCGGGAGACCCAGTACTTC | - | TRBV6-1 | TRBD2 | TRBJ2-5
CASTRGQAYGYTF | TGTGCCAGCACCAGAGGACAGGCCTATGGCTACACCTTC | few | TRBV6-1 | TRBD1 | TRBJ1-2
CASSLTGVGYGYTF | TGTGCCAGCAGTCTGACAGGGGTTGGCTATGGCTACACCTTC | - | TRBV6-1 | TRBD1 | TRBJ1-2
CSAQTGQGPSREQYF | TGCAGTGCGCAGACGGGACAGGGGCCCTCGAGGGAGCAGTACTTC | - | TRBV20-1 | TRBD1 | TRBJ2-7
CASDLNSGGGYEQYF | TGCGCCAGCGATCTAAACTCAGGGGGCGGGTACGAGCAGTACTTC | - | TRBV23-1 | TRBD1 | TRBJ2-7
CASNLHRGLKTQYF | TGTGCCAGCAACCTCCACAGGGGGCTGAAGACCCAGTACTTC | - | TRBV27 | TRBD1 | TRBJ2-5
CSARDSQGADYGYTF | TGCAGTGCTAGAGATAGTCAGGGGGCTGACTATGGCTACACCTTC | - | TRBV20-1 | TRBD1 | TRBJ1-2
CASSYPPGRGGRKDTQYF | TGTGCCAGCAGCTACCCTCCTGGGCGAGGCGGGAGGAAAGATACGCAGTATTTT | - | TRBV7-9 | TRBD2 | TRBJ2-3
CASSLKSSQETQYF | TGTGCCAGCAGTTTAAAATCCAGCCAAGAGACCCAGTACTTC | - | TRBV27 | - | TRBJ2-5
CASSIVRMGTEAFF | TGTGCCAGCAGCATAGTTCGCATGGGCACTGAAGCTTTCTTT | once | TRBV7-2 | - | TRBJ1-1
CATSDPRGGVETQYF | TGTGCCACCAGTGATCCACGCGGGGGGGTGGAGACCCAGTACTTC | - | TRBV24-1 | TRBD2 | TRBJ2-5
CASTLTSKQADTQYF | TGTGCCAGCACCCTGACTAGCAAGCAGGCAGATACGCAGTATTTT | - | TRBV12-3/TRBV12-4 | TRBD2 | TRBJ2-3
CASSEWQGWGNQPQHF | TGTGCCAGCAGTGAATGGCAGGGATGGGGCAATCAGCCCCAGCATTTT | - | TRBV2 | - | TRBJ1-5
CASTDGQGTGYTF | TGTGCCAGCACTGACGGACAGGGAACCGGCTACACCTTC | - | TRBV27 | TRBD1 | TRBJ1-2
CASSNQLGNEQFF | TGTGCCAGCAGTAACCAACTCGGCAATGAGCAGTTCTTC | few | TRBV2 | - | TRBJ2-1
CASTRRGGLAGNIQYF | TGTGCCAGCACCCGAAGGGGGGGACTAGCGGGGAACATTCAGTACTTC | - | TRBV6-2/TRBV6-3 | TRBD2 | TRBJ2-4
CASSLTYGFYEQYF | TGTGCCAGCAGCTTAACGTACGGGTTCTACGAGCAGTACTTC | - | TRBV21-1 | - | TRBJ2-7
CATSDPDGTDTQYF | TGTGCCACCAGTGATCCCGACGGCACAGATACGCAGTATTTT | - | TRBV24-1 | - | TRBJ2-3
CSARTRTGDEKLFF | TGCAGTGCTAGAACCAGGACAGGGGACGAAAAACTGTTTTTT | - | TRBV20-1 | TRBD1 | TRBJ1-4
CATSIPSGTRTDTQYF | TGTGCCACCAGTATCCCCTCCGGGACTAGAACAGATACGCAGTATTTT | - | TRBV15 | TRBD2 | TRBJ2-3
CASSVVEGGEQYF | TGTGCCAGCAGTGTCGTGGAGGGTGGGGAGCAGTACTTC | - | TRBV2 | - | TRBJ2-7
CASSLWGGNTEAFF | TGTGCCAGCAGTTTATGGGGGGGGAACACTGAAGCTTTCTTT | - | TRBV27 | - | TRBJ1-1
CASSQGLAGVGQETQYF | TGTGCCAGTAGTCAGGGACTAGCGGGAGTTGGGCAAGAGACCCAGTACTTC | - | TRBV19 | TRBD2 | TRBJ2-5
CASSQEPVTGDNNEQFF | TGTGCCAGCAGCCAAGAACCAGTTACCGGGGACAACAATGAGCAGTTCTTC | few | TRBV4-2 | - | TRBJ2-1
CASSEPLRHPGRPQHF | TGTGCCAGCAGTGAACCCCTCCGGCACCCCGGGCGGCCCCAGCATTTT | - | TRBV6-1 | - | TRBJ1-5
CASSVVGMRNQPQHF | TGTGCCAGCAGTGTTGTAGGGATGCGCAATCAGCCCCAGCATTTT | - | TRBV6-1 | - | TRBJ1-5
CSAPWSQAGNTIYF | TGCAGTGCTCCCTGGTCACAGGCTGGAAACACCATATATTTT | - | TRBV20-1 | - | TRBJ1-3
CASSLEDYGYTF | TGTGCCAGCAGTTTGGAGGACTATGGCTACACCTTC | - | TRBV12-3/TRBV12-4 | - | TRBJ1-2
CASRAGQRAYGYTF | TGTGCCAGCAGGGCCGGACAGAGGGCTTATGGCTACACCTTC | - | TRBV6-1 | - | TRBJ1-2
CASSLALPGETQYF | TGCGCCAGCAGCTTGGCCCTCCCGGGGGAGACCCAGTACTTC | - | TRBV5-1 | - | TRBJ2-5
CASSLARRDWDTGELFF | TGTGCCAGCAGCTTAGCGCGGCGGGATTGGGACACCGGGGAGCTGTTTTTT | - | TRBV7-2 | - | TRBJ2-2
CASSYRRGGFGEQYF | TGTGCCAGCAGTTACAGGCGGGGGGGATTCGGCGAGCAGTACTTC | - | TRBV6-5 | TRBD2 | TRBJ2-7
CAWTDTGRDTQYF | TGTGCCTGGACCGACACTGGGAGGGATACGCAGTATTTT | once | TRBV30 | - | TRBJ2-3
CASSLMGDREWLAPLDYGYTF | TGTGCCAGCAGCTTAATGGGGGACAGGGAGTGGTTGGCGCCTTTGGACTATGGCTACACCTTC | - | TRBV7-3 | TRBD1 | TRBJ1-2
CASSPAGGGYGYTF | TGTGCCAGTAGCCCCGCAGGGGGCGGCTATGGCTACACCTTC | - | TRBV19 | TRBD1 | TRBJ1-2
CASSYQQGGAFF | TGTGCCAGCAGTTACCAACAGGGGGGAGCTTTCTTT | - | TRBV12-3/TRBV12-4 | TRBD1 | TRBJ1-1
CASSYKAYYGYTF | TGTGCCAGCAGTTACAAGGCGTATTATGGCTACACCTTC | - | TRBV6-2/TRBV6-3 | - | TRBJ1-2
CASSGRPSTYGYTF | TGTGCCAGCAGCGGACGGCCCTCGACCTATGGCTACACCTTC | hyperexpanded | TRBV2 | - | TRBJ1-2
CASSLTRLGGLENIQYF | TGTGCCAGCAGTTTAACTCGGCTCGGGGGCTTGGAAAACATTCAGTACTTC | - | TRBV27 | - | TRBJ2-4
CASSLVSHGGGNSPLHF | TGTGCCAGCAGCTTAGTCTCTCATGGTGGGGGAAATTCACCCCTCCACTTT | - | TRBV11-3 | - | TRBJ1-6
CASSGRGFAEAFF | TGTGCCAGCAGTGGCAGGGGATTCGCTGAAGCTTTCTTT | - | TRBV6-1 | - | TRBJ1-1
CASSSHGTGGSGELFF | TGTGCCAGCAGCTCCCACGGGACAGGGGGATCCGGGGAGCTGTTTTTT | - | TRBV7-9 | TRBD1 | TRBJ2-2
CAWSTAVGQPQHF | TGTGCCTGGAGCACTGCTGTGGGGCAGCCCCAGCATTTT | large | TRBV30 | - | TRBJ1-5